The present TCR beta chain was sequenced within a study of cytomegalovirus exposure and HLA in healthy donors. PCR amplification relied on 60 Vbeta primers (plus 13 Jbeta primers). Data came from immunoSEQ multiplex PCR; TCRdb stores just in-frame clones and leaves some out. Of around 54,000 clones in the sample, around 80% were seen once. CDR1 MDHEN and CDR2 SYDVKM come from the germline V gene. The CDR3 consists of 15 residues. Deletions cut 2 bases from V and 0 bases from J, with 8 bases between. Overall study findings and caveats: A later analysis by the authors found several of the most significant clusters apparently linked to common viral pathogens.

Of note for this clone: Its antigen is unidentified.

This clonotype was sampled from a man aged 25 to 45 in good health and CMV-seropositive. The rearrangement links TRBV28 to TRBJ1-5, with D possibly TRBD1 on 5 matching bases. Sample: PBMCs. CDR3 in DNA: TGTGCCAGCAGTTTACGGGGGACTAGCAATCAGCCCCAGCATTTT. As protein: CASSLRGTSNQPQHF.